The 22 T cell receptor beta chains given below trace back to one sample, sequenced in a study of blood T cell repertoires in COVID-19. This table comes from immunoSEQ multiplex PCR, and its TCRdb copy is limited to in-frame clones, with some not included. The sample has more than 95,000 clones, 90% seen once. The sample was peripheral blood. The origin of the receptors is a human donor with active COVID-19. The donor label of this sample is uncertain.

The J gene is TRBJ1-5, the V gene TRBV3-1 (or the pseudogene TRBV3-2), with 12 bases that match TRBD1. The germline V gene has CDR1 LGHDT and CDR2 YNNKEL (reference sequence). Losses at the gene ends were 1 base for V and 9 bases for J; bases not matched to a gene: 7. CDR3 length equals 16 residues. CDR3 protein: CASSQGDRGPLRPQHF. CDR3 nucleotide sequence: TGTGCCAGCAGCCAAGGGGACAGGGGGCCTTTGCGGCCCCAGCATTTT.

V gene TRBV5-1 combines with J gene TRBJ2-5; 12 bases match TRBD2. Germline values: CDR1 SGHRS, CDR2 YFSETQ. J lost 2 bases, V lost 0 bases, and 2 bases had no gene match. The CDR3 is 16 residues long. The CDR3 DNA sequence: TGCGCCAGCAGCTTGGGAGGGACTAGCGGGCAAGAGACCCAGTACTTC. Its protein product is CASSLGGTSGQETQYF.

This chain joins TRBV6-8 and TRBJ2-3, with 9 nucleotides matching TRBD2. The germline V gene has CDR1 MNHGY and CDR2 SAAAGT. Trimming cost V 1 base and J 4 bases; bases outside gene matches: 18. The CDR3 has 20 amino acids. In DNA form, the CDR3 reads TGTGCCAGCAGTTACTTCCGATATATAGCGGGGGCCTTCTTTGCAGATACGCAGTATTTT. It is translated as CASSYFRYIAGAFFADTQYF.

The rearrangement links TRBV10-3 to TRBJ2-7; possible D gene TRBD1, 6 bases. The germline gives CDR1 ENHRY, CDR2 SYGVKD. The CDR3 loop spans 14 amino acids. V was clipped by 4 bases and J by 0 bases, with 10 bases between them. The CDR3 reads CAISATGSSYEQYF. CDR3 bases: TGTGCCATCAGTGCTACAGGGAGCTCCTACGAGCAGTACTTC.

The chain employs TRBV14 and TRBJ1-2, with TRBD1 matching 8 bases. Per germline, CDR1 SGHDN and CDR2 FVKESK. This CDR3 is 14 amino acids long. Germline trimming cut 3 bases from V and 4 bases from J; bases unmatched to any gene: 4. Here the CDR3 DNA reads TGTGCCAGCAGCCAGGGACAGGAGGCCTATGGCTACACCTTC. Amino acid sequence: CASSQGQEAYGYTF.

The table lists this clone with a few counts. The chain recombines TRBV3-1 (or the pseudogene TRBV3-2) with TRBJ2-7, with TRBD2 identical over 9 bases. Germline V gene lookup returns CDR1 LGHDT and CDR2 YNNKEL (reference sequence). Trimming cost V 4 bases and J 2 bases; bases outside gene matches: 6. The CDR3 loop spans 15 amino acids. CDR3 sequence: CASSLFPSGAYEQYF. Here the CDR3 DNA reads TGTGCCAGCAGCCTTTTCCCTAGCGGGGCCTACGAGCAGTACTTC.

This chain joins TRBV4-1 and TRBJ2-5; 8 bases fit TRBD2. This CDR3 is built from 17 residues. Germline V gene data show CDR1 as MGHRA and CDR2 as YSYEKL. Trimming removed 2 bases from V and 5 bases from J; junction bases left unmatched: 13. CDR3 in DNA: TGCGCCAGCAGCCAACTCGGGAGGGGGGAGAGGGGCGAGACCCAGTACTTC. Translation: CASSQLGRGERGETQYF.

The V gene is TRBV6-4, the J gene TRBJ2-3, with 10 nucleotides matching TRBD2. V gave up 9 bases and J gave up 6 bases; unmatched junction bases: 24. The germline CDR1 and CDR2 sequences are MRHNA and SNTAGT. This CDR3 has 19 residues. The CDR3 DNA follows: TGTGCCAGTTTAACCCCTAGCGGGGGCCGATATAAAATCACGGATACGCAGTATTTT. Translating it yields CASLTPSGGRYKITDTQYF.

This chain uses TRBV18 with TRBJ1-1; no definite D call. Per the germline V gene, CDR1 is KGHSH and CDR2 is LQKENI. The CDR3 spans 13 residues. V lost 3 bases and J lost 0, with 5 bases in between. The CDR3 DNA is TGTGCCAGCTCACCGAGGGTGAACACTGAAGCTTTCTTT. Translated, it gives CASSPRVNTEAFF.

The rearrangement uses TRBV2 and TRBJ2-2, with TRBD2 as a possible D gene (6 bases). CDR1 SNHLY and CDR2 FYNNEI come from the germline V gene. This CDR3 has 17 residues. The germline V and J ends were trimmed by 6 bases and 6 bases, with 23 bases remaining between them. CDR3 protein: CASSAGRGGASPGELFF. CDR3 DNA sequence: TGTGCCAGCAGCGCCGGTCGAGGAGGGGCTTCGCCCGGGGAGCTGTTTTTT.

The chain uses TRBV19 and TRBJ2-7; a weak D match, TRBD1 (6 bases). Trimming took off 5 bases at V and 0 bases at J, with 11 bases between the two ends. The CDR3 has 14 residues. Per the germline V gene, CDR1 is LNHDA and CDR2 is SQIVND (reference sequence). The CDR3 nucleotides are TGTGCCAGTAGTTCGGGACACCGCTCCTACGAGCAGTACTTC. It is translated as CASSSGHRSYEQYF.

This chain uses TRBV4-1 with TRBJ2-1; the D gene is possibly TRBD2 (6 bases). Germline V lookup: CDR1 MGHRA, CDR2 YSYEKL. The CDR3 has 15 residues. Deletions cut 1 base from V and 3 bases from J, with 10 bases between. The CDR3 sequence: CASSQGWGDYNEQFF. CDR3 DNA: TGCGCCAGCAGCCAAGGTTGGGGGGACTACAATGAGCAGTTCTTC.

J is TRBJ1-2 and V is TRBV29-1, with D unclear. This CDR3 comprises 10 residues. Deletions cut 6 bases from V and 5 bases from J, with 7 bases between. Germline V gene sequence: CDR1 SQVTM, CDR2 ANQGSEA. The CDR3 spells CSVAAYGYTF. The CDR3 coding sequence is TGCAGCGTGGCAGCGTATGGCTACACCTTC.

This clone was recorded only once. The chain couples TRBV4-2 to TRBJ2-1, with TRBD2 matching 12 bases. The J segment lost 1 base and the V segment lost 7 bases, leaving 2 bases of the junction unmatched. The CDR3 sequence is 15 residues long. Germline CDR1 LGHNA, CDR2 YNFKEQ. CDR3 residues: CASTLAGGSYNEQFF. DNA of the CDR3: TGTGCCAGCACCCTAGCGGGGGGGTCCTACAATGAGCAGTTCTTC.

CDR3 in amino acids: CASSLGGTIRPETQYF. The CDR3 nucleotides are TGTGCCAGCAGTTTAGGAGGCACAATAAGACCAGAGACCCAGTACTTC. V and J are TRBV28 and TRBJ2-7; possible D gene TRBD2, 5 bases. The tail of the sequence fits TRBJ2-5 better, so the J call may be wrong. The CDR3 runs to 16 residues. Germline CDR1 MDHEN, CDR2 SYDVKM.

The CDR3 sequence: CASSQETAPTEAFF. As DNA, the CDR3 is TGTGCCAGCAGCCAAGAGACAGCTCCCACTGAAGCTTTCTTT. This chain links TRBV4-2 with TRBJ1-1, with a possible D match to TRBD1 (5 bases). The CDR3 sequence is 14 residues long. Trimming left V 0 bases short and J 4 bases short, with 9 bases between. In germline, CDR1 is LGHNA, CDR2 YNFKEQ.

CDR3 nucleotides: TGTGCCAGCAGCTTACCAGGGAAGAACACTGAAGCTTTCTTT. Encoded protein: CASSLPGKNTEAFF. The V and J genes are TRBV6-2 or TRBV6-3 and TRBJ1-1; D perhaps matches TRBD1 (5 bases). Looked up from germline, CDR1 is MNHEY and CDR2 is SVGEGT. The CDR3 is 14 residues long. V lost 6 bases, J lost 1 base, and 12 bases lay in between.

The chain uses TRBV7-8 and TRBJ1-2; maybe TRBD1 (5 bases). Germline CDR1 reads SGHVS; CDR2 reads FQNEAQ. The ends were cut back, 4 bases at V and 0 bases at J, with 15 bases in the middle. The CDR3 runs to 16 residues. The CDR3 DNA is TGTGCCAGCAGCTGGTTTGGGGGGTCGTCTAACTATGGCTACACCTTC. It translates to CASSWFGGSSNYGYTF.

This clone was seen only once. The V and J genes are TRBV19 and TRBJ2-4, with a weak D call TRBD1 (5 bases). The germline gives CDR1 LNHDA, CDR2 SQIVND (reference sequence). The germline V and J ends were trimmed by 6 bases and 7 bases, with 10 bases remaining between them. This CDR3 region has 12 residues. The CDR3 sequence: CASSLKGNIQYF. CDR3 sequence (DNA): TGTGCCAGTAGCCTCAAGGGGAACATTCAGTACTTC.

The rearrangement uses TRBV11-2 and TRBJ1-3; no firm D call. The CDR3 sequence is 14 residues long. CDR1 and CDR2 (germline): SGHAT, FQNNGV. Deletions cut 5 bases from V and 0 bases from J, with 8 bases between. The DNA of the CDR3 is TGTGCCAGCAGCCGGACTGACTCTGGAAACACCATATATTTT. This codes for CASSRTDSGNTIYF. Full variable domain (rest looked up from reference TRBV11-2 and TRBJ1-3): EAGVAQSPRYKIIEKRQSVAFWCNPISGHATLYWYQQILGQGPKLLIQFQNNGVVDDSQLPKDRFSAERLKGVDSTLKIQPAKLEDSAVYLCASSRTDSGNTIYFGEGSWLTVV.

J is TRBJ2-1 and V is TRBV19; 14 bases are a match to TRBD2. The germline V gene has CDR1 LNHDA and CDR2 SQIVND (reference sequence). Germline trimming cut 0 bases from V and 5 bases from J; bases unmatched to any gene: 3. CDR3 length: 17 amino acids. The CDR3 sequence is CASSIEGTSGGHNEQFF. CDR3 DNA sequence: TGTGCCAGTAGTATAGAGGGGACTAGCGGGGGCCACAATGAGCAGTTCTTC. Together with reference TRBV19 and TRBJ2-1, the CDR3 gives the full variable domain: DGGITQSPKYLFRKEGQNVTLSCEQNLNHDAMYWYRQDPGQGLRLIYYSQIVNDFQKGDIAEGYSVSREKKESFPLTVTSAQKNPTAFYLCASSIEGTSGGHNEQFFGPGTRLTVL.

V is TRBV5-6 and J is TRBJ2-5, with TRBD2 identical over 14 bases. The CDR3 totals 18 residues. Germline values: CDR1 SGHDT, CDR2 YYEEEE. The V gene end was trimmed by 5 bases and the J gene end by 1 base; junction bases not matched to a gene: 10. In DNA, the CDR3 is TGTGCCAGCAGAATAATCGGACTAGCGGGGGGCACCCAAGAGACCCAGTACTTC. As protein: CASRIIGLAGGTQETQYF. Supplemented by reference TRBV5-6 and TRBJ2-5, the full variable domain reads DAGVTQSPTHLIKTRGQQVTLRCSPKSGHDTVSWYQQALGQGPQFIFQYYEEEERQRGNFPDRFSGHQFPNYSSELNVNALLLGDSALYLCASRIIGLAGGTQETQYFGPGTRLLVL.